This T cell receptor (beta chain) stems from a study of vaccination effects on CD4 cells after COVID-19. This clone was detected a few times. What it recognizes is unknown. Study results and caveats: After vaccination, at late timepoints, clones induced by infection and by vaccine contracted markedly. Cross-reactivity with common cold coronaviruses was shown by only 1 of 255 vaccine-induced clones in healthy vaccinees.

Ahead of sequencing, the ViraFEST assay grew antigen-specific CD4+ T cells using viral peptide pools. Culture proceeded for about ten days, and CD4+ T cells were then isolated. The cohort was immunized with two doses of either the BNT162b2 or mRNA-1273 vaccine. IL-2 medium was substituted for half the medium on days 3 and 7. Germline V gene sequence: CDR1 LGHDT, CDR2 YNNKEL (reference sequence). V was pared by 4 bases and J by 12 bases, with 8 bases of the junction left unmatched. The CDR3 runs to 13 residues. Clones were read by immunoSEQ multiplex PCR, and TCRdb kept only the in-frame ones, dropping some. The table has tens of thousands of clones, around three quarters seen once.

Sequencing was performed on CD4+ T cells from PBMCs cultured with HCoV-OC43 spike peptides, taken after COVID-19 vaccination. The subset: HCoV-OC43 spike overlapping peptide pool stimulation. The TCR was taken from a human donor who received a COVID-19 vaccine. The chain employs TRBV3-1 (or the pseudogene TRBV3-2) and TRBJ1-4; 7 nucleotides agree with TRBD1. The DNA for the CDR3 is TGTGCCAGCAGCCTAAGAAGCGACAGGGAACTGTTTTTT. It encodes CASSLRSDRELFF.